This T cell receptor beta chain is drawn from a study of early T cells in non-severe SARS-CoV-2 infection. One entry per CDR3 protein results from TCRdb running MiXCR on the 5' RACE reads. The table shows about 23,000 distinct CDR3 sequences, with about 5.1% occurring only once. The sequencing sample was made of whole blood. This clonotype was obtained from an adult who was a healthcare worker with PCR-confirmed SARS-CoV-2 infection or an uninfected control (not recorded which).

CDR3 loop: CASSPPTRADTQYF. The CDR3 nucleotides read TGTGCCAGCTCACCACCCACGAGGGCAGATACGCAGTATTTT. The rearrangement joins TRBV18 to TRBJ2-3; D is perhaps TRBD2 (5 bases). Germline V gene sequence: CDR1 KGHSH, CDR2 LQKENI. Trimming shortened V by 0 bases and J by 4 bases, and 8 bases separated the two germline ends. This CDR3 has 14 residues.